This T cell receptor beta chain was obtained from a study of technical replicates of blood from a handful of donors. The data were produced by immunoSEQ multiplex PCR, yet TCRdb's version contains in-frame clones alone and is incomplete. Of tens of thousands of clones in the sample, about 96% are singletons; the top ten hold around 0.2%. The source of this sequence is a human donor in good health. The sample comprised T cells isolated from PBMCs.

Here the CDR3 reads CASSLASGYGYTF. In DNA form, the CDR3 reads TGTGCCAGCAGCTTAGCCTCGGGGTATGGCTACACCTTC. The chain combines TRBV11-1 with TRBJ1-2, with D uncertain. Trimming shortened V by 0 bases and J by 5 bases, and 7 bases separated the two germline ends. Per germline, CDR1 SGHAT and CDR2 FQDESV (reference sequence). The length of the CDR3 is 13 residues.